Below, one T cell receptor (beta chain) is given with its context. Its target antigen remains unknown. The input lacks base qualities; no much larger clone sits a single base away. This sample was included in a study of control samples from healthy donors and cancer patients (dated by TCRdb to about 2020). Library prep was done by the immunoSEQ multiplex PCR assay. TCRdb mirrors the immuneACCESS table, restricted to in-frame sequences. Some clones are absent from its copies; in checked studies, under half trace to an unresolved V gene, and the reason for the others is unknown. Counted in this sample were 100,000 to 150,000 clones; more than 80% of them appeared once. Around 2.5% of the sample lies in the top ten. As encoded in the germline V gene (reference sequence), CDR1 is LGHDT while CDR2 is YNNKEL. After removal of 6 bases from V and 1 base from J, the junction retains 9 bases not matched to a gene. The CDR3 spans 16 residues, from the cysteine through the phenylalanine. Only the CDR3 portion is preserved as DNA: 48 bases, with reading frame beginning at the first base.

Rearrangement joined TRBV3-1 (or the pseudogene TRBV3-2) to TRBJ2-3, and 8 bases in between align with TRBD1. This receptor was obtained from a middle-aged man in good health. Sequencing input: blood. The DNA sequence is as follows: TGTGCCAGCAGTCCAGGACCGGGACAGGGCACAGATACGCAGTATTTT. Protein translation: CASSPGPGQGTDTQYF.